Sequencing of this T cell receptor beta chain was carried out in a study of blood T cells in healthy people across ages. Then a second PCR, running about 6 to 11 cycles, was carried out with a sample-barcoded 5' primer and a J-beta primer mix. TCRdb reprocessed the 5' RACE reads with MiXCR, giving one entry per CDR3 protein. The table records 500,000 to 600,000 distinct CDR3 sequences, approximately 27% of them present only once. This clonotype was picked up a small number of times. The CDR3 consists of 13 residues. The germline V gene has CDR1 DFQATT and CDR2 SNEGSKA (reference sequence). V dropped 5 bases and J dropped 6 bases, with 16 bases sitting between them.

The specimen sequenced was blood. This clonotype was obtained from a woman between 70 and 85 years old in good health. J is TRBJ1-2 and V is TRBV20-1, with no clear D. The DNA of the CDR3 is TGCAGTGCTCCAGTAGCGGCAGGAGATGGCTACACCTTC. Translated, it gives CSAPVAAGDGYTF.